This TCR beta chain stems from a study of metastatic and nonmetastatic thyroid tumors. For the study at large: A comparison of repertoires was made across blood and tumor or nodule tissue from malignant and benign thyroid patients.

Nobody among the patients had been given any treatment before thyroid surgery. J was trimmed by 2 bases and V by 3 bases; bases with no gene match: 1. The CDR3 totals 13 residues. The germline gives CDR1 SGDLS, CDR2 YYNGEE. Original data processing: Differences in CDR3 between clinicopathological groups were drawn on to build a classifier intended to discriminate distant-metastatic papillary thyroid cancer patients. TCRdb reassembled clones from the PCR reads with MiXCR. TCRdb, not the authors, supplied the V and J calls. Here the sample spans about 20,000 clones, around 16% being singletons. This clonotype originated in a female donor with papillary thyroid cancer or a benign thyroid nodule (not recorded which). Some clones in this sample may be carry-over from other donors' samples. The material sequenced was blood. The chain joins TRBV9 to TRBJ2-7, with 8 positions matching TRBD1. CDR3 sequence: CASSAQGAYEQYF. In nucleotides, the CDR3 is TGTGCCAGCAGCGCACAGGGGGCCTACGAGCAGTACTTC.